These T cell receptor beta chains were read from a single sample in a study of cytomegalovirus exposure and HLA in healthy donors. The assay was immunoSEQ multiplex PCR, and TCRdb's table has in-frame clones only and misses some. The sample includes around 90,000 clones, around 64% of them seen just once. The sample taken for sequencing was PBMCs. The receptors were gathered from a human donor in good health. CDR3s include the opening cysteine and the closing phenylalanine or tryptophan. The D gene is left open where the match is weak. Size tells how often a clone was seen (once, few, many) or the class of an expanded clone, and some rows leave it out.

D	size	V	J	CDR3	DNA
-	once	TRBV11-1	TRBJ2-7	CASSLESVVAGERLRKYF	TGTGCCAGCAGCTTAGAGAGTGTGGTGGCAGGGGAGCGACTAAGGAAGTACTTC
-	-	TRBV19	TRBJ2-5	CASRPTVTSESRETQYF	TGTGCCAGTAGACCTACAGTTACCTCAGAAAGTAGGGAGACCCAGTACTTC
-	-	TRBV6-5	TRBJ1-5	CASSYRYSNQPQHF	TGTGCCAGCAGTTACCGGTATAGCAATCAGCCCCAGCATTTT
TRBD1	-	TRBV7-9	TRBJ1-6	CASSYSGGRGRSPLHF	TGTGCCAGCAGCTATAGTGGGGGCAGGGGGCGATCACCCCTCCACTTT
TRBD1	-	TRBV7-2	TRBJ2-7	CASSLATGGSHEQYF	TGTGCCAGCAGCTTAGCGACAGGGGGGAGCCACGAGCAGTACTTC
TRBD1	-	TRBV30	TRBJ1-2	CAWSRQGWGYTF	TGTGCCTGGAGCCGACAGGGTTGGGGCTACACCTTC
-	once	TRBV7-8	TRBJ1-2	CASSLGTDYGYTF	TGTGCCAGCAGCTTAGGGACAGATTATGGCTACACCTTC
-	few	TRBV15	TRBJ2-7	CATSRDFGGIYEQYF	TGTGCCACCAGCAGAGATTTTGGGGGCATCTACGAGCAGTACTTC
TRBD1	-	TRBV5-1	TRBJ1-2	CASSSGAGEQGAKNTF	TGCGCCAGTAGCTCCGGAGCCGGAGAACAGGGGGCAAAAAACACCTTC
TRBD1	-	TRBV10-3	TRBJ1-5	CAISDGRTGNQPQHF	TGTGCCATCAGTGATGGGCGGACAGGTAATCAGCCCCAGCATTTT
TRBD1	once	TRBV5-8	TRBJ2-3	CASNYPGQGPTDTQYF	TGTGCCAGCAACTACCCCGGACAGGGCCCCACAGATACGCAGTATTTT
-	few	TRBV5-1	TRBJ2-2	CASSLQQGRGGELFF	TGCGCCAGCAGCTTGCAACAGGGAAGAGGCGGGGAGCTGTTTTTT
TRBD1	-	TRBV19	TRBJ1-1	CASSIGPSYRGMNTEAFF	TGTGCCAGTAGTATAGGTCCCTCCTACAGGGGCATGAACACTGAAGCTTTCTTT
TRBD1	-	TRBV11-3	TRBJ2-3	CASSLGGQGGGTDTQYF	TGTGCCAGCAGCTTAGGGGGACAGGGAGGGGGCACAGATACGCAGTATTTT
TRBD1	-	TRBV5-5	TRBJ1-5	CASSFRGQGNQPQHF	TGTGCCAGCAGCTTTAGGGGACAGGGAAATCAGCCCCAGCATTTT
TRBD1	-	TRBV5-1	TRBJ1-2	CASSARQGSNYGYTF	TGCGCCAGCAGCGCCCGACAGGGGTCCAACTATGGCTACACCTTC
-	-	TRBV11-3	TRBJ2-1	CASSGAGRNEQFF	TGTGCCAGCAGCGGGGCTGGTAGGAATGAGCAGTTCTTC
TRBD1	-	TRBV6-1	TRBJ1-5	CASSEVGTGRSSNQPQHF	TGTGCCAGCAGTGAGGTGGGGACAGGGAGGTCAAGCAATCAGCCCCAGCATTTT
TRBD2	-	TRBV29-1	TRBJ2-2	CSVGPPTSGGRNTGELFF	TGCAGCGTTGGCCCACCCACTAGCGGGGGCCGTAACACCGGGGAGCTGTTTTTT
-	few	TRBV29-1	TRBJ2-7	CSVGLSSYEQYF	TGCAGCGTGGGACTTAGCTCCTACGAGCAGTACTTC
-	-	TRBV9	TRBJ1-3	CASSGTTMGGNTIYF	TGTGCCAGCAGCGGGACAACGATGGGAGGAAACACCATATATTTT
TRBD1	-	TRBV7-6	TRBJ2-2	CASRQGVRTGELFF	TGTGCCAGCAGACAGGGGGTTCGGACCGGGGAGCTGTTTTTT
TRBD1	-	TRBV18	TRBJ1-3	CASSHPGQGAGNTIYF	TGTGCCAGCTCACACCCGGGACAGGGAGCTGGAAACACCATATATTTT
-	-	TRBV5-1	TRBJ1-4	CASRTGLIHEKLFF	TGCGCCAGCAGAACAGGGTTAATACATGAAAAACTGTTTTTT
TRBD1	-	TRBV27	TRBJ1-6	CASRLSTGPDSPLHF	TGTGCCAGCAGACTCTCGACAGGGCCCGATTCACCCCTCCACTTT
-	-	TRBV10-3	TRBJ2-5	CAISVGGQETQYF	TGTGCCATCAGTGTGGGGGGCCAAGAGACCCAGTACTTC
-	-	TRBV18	TRBJ1-2	CASSPPTDTNYGYTF	TGTGCCAGCTCACCACCGACAGACACTAACTATGGCTACACCTTC
-	-	TRBV7-9	TRBJ2-5	CASSPTGKETQYF	TGTGCCAGCAGCCCCACAGGGAAGGAGACCCAGTACTTC
TRBD1	-	TRBV9	TRBJ2-1	CASSVVQGDNEQFF	TGTGCCAGCAGCGTAGTTCAGGGGGATAATGAGCAGTTCTTC
TRBD1	-	TRBV18	TRBJ2-6	CASSPPTGGTGANVLTF	TGTGCCAGCTCACCACCGACAGGGGGCACTGGGGCCAACGTCCTGACTTTC
-	-	TRBV7-3	TRBJ1-6	CASSYSAEIDSPLHF	TGTGCCAGCAGCTATTCCGCGGAGATAGACTCACCCCTCCACTTT
-	-	TRBV18	TRBJ2-7	CASSPQGINEQYF	TGTGCCAGCTCACCACAGGGGATCAACGAGCAGTACTTC
-	few	TRBV30	TRBJ1-2	CAWSATASGGYTF	TGTGCCTGGAGTGCGACCGCCTCGGGGGGCTACACCTTC
-	-	TRBV6-5	TRBJ2-7	CASDKGTGYEQYF	TGTGCCAGCGATAAAGGTACAGGCTACGAGCAGTACTTC
TRBD1	-	TRBV7-9	TRBJ2-7	CASSLAPGQGYEQYF	TGTGCCAGCAGCTTAGCCCCGGGACAGGGGTACGAGCAGTACTTC
-	-	TRBV15	TRBJ1-3	CATSRDHGPGNTIYF	TGTGCCACCAGCAGAGACCACGGTCCTGGAAACACCATATATTTT
-	-	TRBV5-6	TRBJ2-2	CASSPELTGELFF	TGTGCCAGCAGCCCGGAGTTGACCGGGGAGCTGTTTTTT
TRBD1	-	TRBV18	TRBJ2-5	CASSSGTGGMETQYF	TGTGCCAGCTCCTCCGGGACAGGGGGTATGGAGACCCAGTACTTC
TRBD1	-	TRBV5-6	TRBJ1-2	CASSLRQGVNYGYTF	TGTGCCAGCAGCCTAAGACAGGGAGTAAACTATGGCTACACCTTC
-	-	TRBV27	TRBJ2-3	CASSLSTSDTQYF	TGTGCCAGCAGTTTATCGACATCGGATACGCAGTATTTT
TRBD2	-	TRBV7-3	TRBJ2-3	CASAPLWRGTQYF	TGTGCCAGCGCCCCGTTGTGGCGGGGGACGCAGTATTTT
-	-	TRBV2	TRBJ2-3	CASSYPTPGRGISTDTQYF	TGTGCCAGCAGTTACCCAACCCCGGGGCGGGGAATTAGCACAGATACGCAGTATTTT